The source of this TCR beta chain is a study of T cell repertoires in cytomegalovirus infection. Whole-study context: The public TCR beta signatures pointed to both CMV infection and matching HLA type. Points from the study as a whole: CMV carriers having the relevant HLA were flagged by cumulative public TCR beta family frequency. There were HLA-C-restricted CMV-specific TCR beta clonotypes dominating the ex vivo response.

TCRdb re-called the reads through MiXCR, storing one row per CDR3 protein. The sample carries about 310,000 distinct CDR3 sequences, 15% to 20% recorded once. The CDR3 length is 14 residues. V dropped 2 bases and J dropped 2 bases, with 7 bases sitting between them. This clonotype has ten or more counts. Antigen: not known. The source of this sequence is a human donor in good health (CMV status not recorded). Some clones in this sample may be carry-over from other donors' samples. The specimen was PBMCs. The rearrangement joins TRBV12-3 or TRBV12-4 to TRBJ1-5; no firm D call. As DNA, the CDR3 is TGTGCCAGCAGTTTAACCCAGGGCAATCAGCCCCAGCATTTT. As protein: CASSLTQGNQPQHF.